The sequence of this T cell receptor beta chain was determined in a study of cytomegalovirus exposure and HLA in healthy donors. Study at large: Of several hundred genotyped donors, more than 75% clustered with self-reported Caucasian donors.

Likely unrecorded immune exposures existed in these nominally healthy donors. PCR was performed using 60 Vbeta and 13 Jbeta primers. Assay used: immunoSEQ multiplex PCR; TCRdb lists only in-frame clones, some missing. The sample has about 160,000 clones, over 80% seen once. Study-wide results and limits: In vitro experiments confirmed that a few CMV-associated chains were specific for CMV antigens. Accurate predictions that matched the HLA-A and HLA-B alleles of most subjects were reportedly made from TCR beta sequences.

About this clone: Its cognate antigen is unknown.

Sequenced: PBMCs. The TCR sequence derives from a human donor in good health.

CDR3 residues: CASSYSAGGTEAFF. CDR3 in DNA: TGTGCCAGCAGTTACTCGGCGGGTGGCACTGAAGCTTTCTTT. The genes are TRBV6-6 and TRBJ1-1; unclear D gene. Germline assignment: CDR1 MNHNY and CDR2 SVGAGI (reference sequence). The CDR3 is 14 amino acids. V was shortened by 0 bases and J by 4 bases, with 9 bases between the two germline ends.